This entry describes one TCR beta chain. The antigen is undetermined. The CDR3 spans 17 residues. The V end lost 0 bases, the J end lost 2 bases, and 16 bases lay between the germline ends. Germline assignment: CDR1 MGHRA and CDR2 YSYEKL. The data were taken from a study of T cells in localized non-small cell lung cancer. Study-wide points: Adjacent lung held a median roughly 54 of the top 100 tumor clones.

The data were produced by immunoSEQ multiplex PCR, yet TCRdb's version contains in-frame clones alone and is incomplete. The sample lists under 1,500 clones; 39% were seen once. The chain couples TRBV4-1 to TRBJ1-1, with D unclear. The receptor comes from a male donor aged 60 or over with stage I squamous cell lung carcinoma. The sequencing here drew on lung tumor tissue, taken before any cancer treatment. CDR3 DNA: TGCGCCAGCAGCCAAGATGTCGGGAGGGAGGCTAACACTGAAGCTTTCTTT. This translates into CASSQDVGREANTEAFF.